Following are 8 T cell receptor beta chains from one sample sequenced in a study of shared clonotypes between healthy human individuals. The data were produced by immunoSEQ multiplex PCR, yet TCRdb's version contains in-frame clones alone and is incomplete. This table holds millions of clones, approximately 94% found once. Selected positively for CCR7 and CD45RO-negative, naive CD8 cells excluded terminally differentiated effector memory CD45RA+ cells. The sequencing sample was made of naive CD8+ T cells sorted from blood. Receptors were obtained from a man between 18 and 35 years old in good health.

This clone was observed once. V usage is TRBV11-2 and J usage is TRBJ2-5; tentative D call: TRBD2 (6 bases). V lost 3 bases to trimming and J lost 4 bases, with 12 bases between them. Germline assignment: CDR1 SGHAT and CDR2 FQNNGV. The length of the CDR3 is 14 residues. The CDR3 nucleotides read TGTGCCAGCAGCTTGGCCGGGACTGGAGAGACCCAGTACTTC. Its protein is CASSLAGTGETQYF. The variable domain in full, completed from reference TRBV11-2 and TRBJ2-5, reads EAGVAQSPRYKIIEKRQSVAFWCNPISGHATLYWYQQILGQGPKLLIQFQNNGVVDDSQLPKDRFSAERLKGVDSTLKIQPAKLEDSAVYLCASSLAGTGETQYFGPGTRLLVL.

The rearrangement uses TRBV7-9 and TRBJ2-3; TRBD1 aligns across 9 bases. V was clipped by 4 bases and J by 1 base; unmatched bases: 12. CDR3 size: 18 residues. The germline V gene encodes CDR1 SEHNR and CDR2 FQNEAQ (reference sequence). CDR3 amino acids: CASSSPPGQGWGTDTQYF. DNA for the CDR3: TGTGCCAGCAGCTCCCCCCCCGGACAGGGGTGGGGCACAGATACGCAGTATTTT.

The rearrangement links TRBV11-3 to TRBJ1-2; possibly TRBD1 for D (5 bases). Trimming removed 1 base at V and 0 bases at J, with 12 bases between. CDR3 size: 16 residues. Germline V gene lookup returns CDR1 SGHNT and CDR2 YENEEA. CDR3 coding DNA: TGTGCCAGCAGCTTAGGGCCCCTGGGGGCTAACTATGGCTACACCTTC. This gives the protein CASSLGPLGANYGYTF.

This chain joins TRBV6-1 and TRBJ2-7; D is perhaps TRBD1 or TRBD2 (5 bases each). This CDR3 contains 15 residues. Trimming took 3 bases from V and 2 from J, leaving 14 bases between them. The germline V gene encodes CDR1 MNHNS and CDR2 SASEGT. As DNA, the CDR3 is TGTGCCAGCAGTGACTGGTTTGGGACCCCCTACGAGCAGTACTTC. Translating gives CASSDWFGTPYEQYF.

This chain uses TRBV27 with TRBJ1-1; 8 nucleotides match TRBD1. This CDR3 is built from 16 residues. The V segment lost 3 bases and the J segment 4 bases; nucleotides outside the gene matches: 10. Germline CDR1 and CDR2: MNHEY and SMNVEV (reference sequence). CDR3 loop: CASSFGPAGGGTEAFF. Here the CDR3 DNA reads TGTGCCAGCAGTTTCGGTCCCGCAGGGGGCGGCACTGAAGCTTTCTTT.

The chain is built from TRBV7-2 and TRBJ2-5, with TRBD2 as a possible D gene (5 bases). Trimming removed 2 bases at V and 5 bases at J, with 18 bases between. This CDR3 has 16 residues. The germline V gene encodes CDR1 SGHTA and CDR2 FQGNSA. CDR3 coding DNA: TGTGCCAGCAGCTTATATACTAGTTCCTCGCAGGAGACCCAGTACTTC. This encodes CASSLYTSSSQETQYF.

The chain has TRBV7-9 and TRBJ2-1; the D is unclear. The V end was cut by 8 bases, the J end by 8 bases, with 7 bases between. The CDR3 totals 10 residues. Germline lookup yields CDR1 SEHNR and CDR2 FQNEAQ (reference sequence). The chain's CDR3 is CASESHEQFF. The CDR3 DNA reads TGTGCCAGCGAATCCCATGAGCAGTTCTTC.

The gene calls are TRBV25-1 and TRBJ1-2, with 7 bases aligning to TRBD1. Germline CDR1 MGHDK, CDR2 SYGVNS. Germline trimming cut 2 bases from V and 4 bases from J; bases unmatched to any gene: 10. The CDR3 loop spans 16 amino acids. CDR3 in DNA: TGTGCCAGCAGTGAAAACGGACAGGAGTTTCTCTATGGCTACACCTTC. Translating gives CASSENGQEFLYGYTF.